Below, one TCR beta chain is given with its context. The data belong to a study of T cells in Graves' hyperthyroidism and ophthalmopathy. The CDR3 has 15 residues. Germline V gene lookup returns CDR1 MNHNY and CDR2 SVGAGI (reference sequence). Trimming cost V 0 bases and J 10 bases; bases outside gene matches: 9. Template material for amplifying TCR beta CDR3 regions consisted of RNA transcripts. Initially, a first-round RT-PCR of the TCR CDR3 employed the HTBI primer set. TCRdb reprocessed the multiplex PCR reads via MiXCR and lists one record per CDR3 protein. The data show under 750,000 distinct CDR3 sequences, 15% to 20% seen once.

The clonotype comes from a woman between 50 and 59 years old with Graves' hyperthyroidism that later progressed to Graves' ophthalmopathy. Specimen: blood. The V call is TRBV6-6, the J call TRBJ1-5; 7 bases agree with TRBD1. The CDR3 sequence is CASSYSPQGSEPQHF. CDR3 sequence (DNA): TGTGCCAGCAGTTACTCGCCACAGGGGTCGGAACCCCAGCATTTT.